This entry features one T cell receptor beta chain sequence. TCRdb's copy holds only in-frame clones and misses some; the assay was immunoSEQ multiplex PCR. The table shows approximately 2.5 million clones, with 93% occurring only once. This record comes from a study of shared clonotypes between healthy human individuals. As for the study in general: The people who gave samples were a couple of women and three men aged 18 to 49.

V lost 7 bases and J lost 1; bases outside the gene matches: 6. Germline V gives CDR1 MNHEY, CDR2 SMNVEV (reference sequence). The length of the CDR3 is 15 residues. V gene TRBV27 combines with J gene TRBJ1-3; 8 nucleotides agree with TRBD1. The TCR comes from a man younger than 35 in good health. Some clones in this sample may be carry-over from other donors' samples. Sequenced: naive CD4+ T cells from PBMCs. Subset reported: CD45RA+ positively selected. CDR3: CASTLQGVSGNTIYF. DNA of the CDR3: TGTGCCAGCACGTTACAGGGGGTTTCTGGAAACACCATATATTTT.